This T cell receptor beta chain is drawn from a study of T cells in Graves' hyperthyroidism and ophthalmopathy. Study results and caveats: Onset of ophthalmopathy came a median approximately 6.8 months after the model predicted it.

Per the germline V gene, CDR1 is SGHAT and CDR2 is FQNNGV. With 7 bases removed from V and 6 bases from J, the gap between germline ends came to 14 bases. There are 13 residues in the CDR3. This clonotype was observed a handful of times. What it binds is not known. TCR beta CDR3 regions were amplified from RNA transcripts. The HTBI primer set was used in a first-round RT-PCR of the TCR CDR3. TCRdb re-called the multiplex PCR reads with MiXCR, one entry per CDR3 protein. This sample carries some 350,000 distinct CDR3 sequences, about 25% of them seen once, and the ten largest clones take less than 75%. Exclusions: uncontrolled infection, other autoimmune disease, pregnancy, lactation.

The sample comprised blood. The chain uses TRBV11-2 and TRBJ2-3; D is undetermined. This TCR was recovered from a man in his fifties or sixties with Graves' hyperthyroidism. The DNA of the CDR3 is TGTGCCAGCATCCTTCTGCCGAGGGATACGCAGTATTTT. This sequence encodes CASILLPRDTQYF. Combining the CDR3 with reference TRBV11-2 and TRBJ2-3 gives the whole variable domain EAGVAQSPRYKIIEKRQSVAFWCNPISGHATLYWYQQILGQGPKLLIQFQNNGVVDDSQLPKDRFSAERLKGVDSTLKIQPAKLEDSAVYLCASILLPRDTQYFGPGTRLTVL.